Below, 5 T cell receptor beta chains from the same sample are listed, as sequenced in a study of cytomegalovirus exposure and HLA in healthy donors. The PCR made use of 60 Vbeta and 13 Jbeta primers. Clones were sequenced by immunoSEQ multiplex PCR, and TCRdb holds only the in-frame ones, with some missing. The sample holds about 210,000 clones. Sequencing used PBMCs. The receptors here all came from a young woman in good health and CMV-seropositive.

This chain links TRBV11-2 with TRBJ2-7, with D maybe TRBD1 (5 bases). The CDR3 extends over 15 amino acids. From germline, CDR1 is SGHAT and CDR2 FQNNGV. V was trimmed by 5 bases and J by 3 bases, leaving 17 bases between them. The DNA of the CDR3 is TGTGCCAGCAGCGTCAGCACAGGTTTCCTCTACGAGCAGTACTTC. Protein: CASSVSTGFLYEQYF.

V is TRBV27 and J is TRBJ1-5; unclear D gene. The CDR3 covers 14 residues. Germline-derived CDR1 and CDR2 are MNHEY and SMNVEV (reference sequence). Trimming stripped 8 bases from V and 0 bases from J, with 11 bases between. The CDR3 coding sequence is TGTGCCAGCTGGCCCCTGAATAGCAATCAGCCCCAGCATTTT. This encodes CASWPLNSNQPQHF.

The chain carries TRBV6-5 and TRBJ2-2, with 9 bases that match TRBD2. The CDR3 extends over 16 amino acids. With V trimmed by 2 bases and J by 6 bases, 7 bases remained unmatched. Germline V gene sequence: CDR1 MNHEY, CDR2 SVGAGI. The CDR3 sequence: CASSYVAGLAAGELFF. Written as DNA, the CDR3 is TGTGCCAGCAGTTACGTGGCGGGACTAGCAGCCGGGGAGCTGTTTTTT.

The chain links TRBV4-1 to TRBJ1-2; the match to TRBD1 covers 7 bases. Trimming removed 2 bases from V and 8 bases from J; junction bases left unmatched: 5. This CDR3 comprises 13 residues. CDR1 and CDR2 (germline): MGHRA, YSYEKL. The CDR3 DNA sequence: TGCGCCAGCAGCCAACTAGACAGGGACGGCTACACCTTC. As protein: CASSQLDRDGYTF.

The V gene is TRBV4-1, the J gene TRBJ1-2; 10 bases match TRBD1. The CDR3 is 18 amino acids. Germline CDR1 reads MGHRA; CDR2 reads YSYEKL. The V segment lost 0 bases and the J segment 4 bases; nucleotides outside the gene matches: 11. CDR3 sequence reads: CASSQDRRVWTGGYGYTF. The CDR3 nucleotides are TGCGCCAGCAGCCAAGATCGAAGGGTATGGACAGGGGGCTATGGCTACACCTTC.